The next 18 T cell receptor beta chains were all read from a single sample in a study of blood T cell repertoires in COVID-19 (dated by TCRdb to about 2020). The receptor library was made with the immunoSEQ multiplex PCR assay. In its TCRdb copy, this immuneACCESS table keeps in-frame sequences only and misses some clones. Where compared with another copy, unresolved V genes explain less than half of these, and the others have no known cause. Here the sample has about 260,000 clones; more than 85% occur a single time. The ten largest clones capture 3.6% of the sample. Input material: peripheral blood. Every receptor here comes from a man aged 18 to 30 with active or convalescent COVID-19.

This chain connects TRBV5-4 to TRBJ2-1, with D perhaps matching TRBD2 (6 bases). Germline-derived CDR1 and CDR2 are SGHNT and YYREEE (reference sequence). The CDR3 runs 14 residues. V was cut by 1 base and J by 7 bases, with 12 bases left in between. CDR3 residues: CASSLPGSGNEQFF. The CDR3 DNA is TGTGCCAGCAGCTTGCCCGGGAGTGGAAATGAGCAGTTCTTC.

CDR3 bases: TGTGCCAGCAGTTCCCTGGGACAGGGGTCCGGGGAGCTGTTTTTT. Residues: CASSSLGQGSGELFF. The chain employs TRBV28 and TRBJ2-2; 10 bases line up with TRBD1. There are 15 residues in the CDR3. Germline CDR1 reads MDHEN; CDR2 reads SYDVKM. Trimming cost V 4 bases and J 6 bases; bases outside gene matches: 5. The complete variable domain, with remaining parts taken from reference TRBV28 and TRBJ2-2, reads DVKVTQSSRYLVKRTGEKVFLECVQDMDHENMFWYRQDPGLGLRLIYFSYDVKMKEKGDIPEGYSVSREKKERFSLILESASTNQTSMYLCASSSLGQGSGELFFGEGSRLTVL.

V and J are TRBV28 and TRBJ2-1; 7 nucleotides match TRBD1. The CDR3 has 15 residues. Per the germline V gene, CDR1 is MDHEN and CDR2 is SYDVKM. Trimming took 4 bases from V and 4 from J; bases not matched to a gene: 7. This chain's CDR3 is CASSSPGQKYNEQFF. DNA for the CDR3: TGTGCCAGCAGTTCACCGGGACAGAAATACAATGAGCAGTTCTTC.

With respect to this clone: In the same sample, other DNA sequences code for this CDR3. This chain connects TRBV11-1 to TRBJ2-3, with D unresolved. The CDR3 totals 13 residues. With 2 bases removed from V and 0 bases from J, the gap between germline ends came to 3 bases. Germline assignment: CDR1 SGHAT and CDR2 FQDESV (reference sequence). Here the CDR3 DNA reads TGTGCCAGCAGCTTACCTAGCACAGATACGCAGTATTTT. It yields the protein CASSLPSTDTQYF. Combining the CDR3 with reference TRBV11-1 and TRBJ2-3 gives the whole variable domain EAEVAQSPRYKITEKSQAVAFWCDPISGHATLYWYRQILGQGPELLVQFQDESVVDDSQLPKDRFSAERLKGVDSTLKIQPAELGDSAMYLCASSLPSTDTQYFGPGTRLTVL.

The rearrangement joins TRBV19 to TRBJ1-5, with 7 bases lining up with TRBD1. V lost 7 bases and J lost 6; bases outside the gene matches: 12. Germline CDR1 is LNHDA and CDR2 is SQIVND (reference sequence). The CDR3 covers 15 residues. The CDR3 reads CASTSTGYHGQPQHF. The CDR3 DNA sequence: TGTGCCAGTACCTCGACAGGGTATCATGGTCAGCCCCAGCATTTT.

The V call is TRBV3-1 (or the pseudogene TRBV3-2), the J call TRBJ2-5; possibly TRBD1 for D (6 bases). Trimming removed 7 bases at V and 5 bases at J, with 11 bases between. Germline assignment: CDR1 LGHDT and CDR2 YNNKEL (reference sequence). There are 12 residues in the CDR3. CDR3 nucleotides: TGTGCCAGCACACGACAGGCGGAGACCCAGTACTTC. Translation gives CASTRQAETQYF.

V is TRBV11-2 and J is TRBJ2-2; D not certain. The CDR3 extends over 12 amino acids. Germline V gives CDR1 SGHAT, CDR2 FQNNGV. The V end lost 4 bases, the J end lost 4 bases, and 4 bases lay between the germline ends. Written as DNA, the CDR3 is TGTGCCAGCAGCTCTCCCACCGGGGAGCTGTTTTTT. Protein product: CASSSPTGELFF.

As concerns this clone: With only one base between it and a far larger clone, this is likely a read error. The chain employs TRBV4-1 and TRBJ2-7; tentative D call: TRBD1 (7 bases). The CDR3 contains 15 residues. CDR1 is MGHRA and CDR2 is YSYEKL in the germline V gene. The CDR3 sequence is CARSQDGRGVEEQYF. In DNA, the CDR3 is TGCGCCCGCAGCCAAGACGGCAGGGGGGTAGAGGAGCAGTACTTC.

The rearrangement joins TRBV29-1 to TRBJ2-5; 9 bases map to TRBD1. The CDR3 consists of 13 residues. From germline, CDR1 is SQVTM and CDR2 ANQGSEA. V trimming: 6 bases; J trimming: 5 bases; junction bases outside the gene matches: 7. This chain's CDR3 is CSVVDRGAETQYF. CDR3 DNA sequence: TGCAGCGTGGTGGACAGGGGCGCTGAGACCCAGTACTTC.

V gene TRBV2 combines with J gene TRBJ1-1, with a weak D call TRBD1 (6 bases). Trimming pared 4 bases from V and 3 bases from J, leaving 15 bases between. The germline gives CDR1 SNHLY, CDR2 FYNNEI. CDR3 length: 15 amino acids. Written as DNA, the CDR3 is TGTGCCAGCAGTGTAGGGATGGCAGGGGACACTGAAGCTTTCTTT. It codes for CASSVGMAGDTEAFF.

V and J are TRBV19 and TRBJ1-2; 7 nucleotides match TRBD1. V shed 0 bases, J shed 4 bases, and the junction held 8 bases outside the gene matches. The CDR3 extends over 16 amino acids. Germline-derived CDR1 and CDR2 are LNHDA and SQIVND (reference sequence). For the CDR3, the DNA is TGTGCCAGTAGTATAGATAGCCTCGGGACAGCCTATGGCTACACCTTC. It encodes CASSIDSLGTAYGYTF. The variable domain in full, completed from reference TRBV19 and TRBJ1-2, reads DGGITQSPKYLFRKEGQNVTLSCEQNLNHDAMYWYRQDPGQGLRLIYYSQIVNDFQKGDIAEGYSVSREKKESFPLTVTSAQKNPTAFYLCASSIDSLGTAYGYTFGSGTRLTVV.

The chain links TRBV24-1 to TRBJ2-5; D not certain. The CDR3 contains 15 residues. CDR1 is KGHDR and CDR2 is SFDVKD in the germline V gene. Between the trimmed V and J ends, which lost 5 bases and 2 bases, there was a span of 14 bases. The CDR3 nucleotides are TGTGCCACCAGTGGCACCCTAGTCGGGCAAGAGACCCAGTACTTC. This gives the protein CATSGTLVGQETQYF.

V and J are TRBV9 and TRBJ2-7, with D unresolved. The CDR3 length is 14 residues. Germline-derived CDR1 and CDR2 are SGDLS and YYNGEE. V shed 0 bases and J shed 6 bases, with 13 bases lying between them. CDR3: CASSVDYFPREQYF. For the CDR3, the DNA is TGTGCCAGCAGCGTAGATTACTTTCCGCGCGAGCAGTACTTC.

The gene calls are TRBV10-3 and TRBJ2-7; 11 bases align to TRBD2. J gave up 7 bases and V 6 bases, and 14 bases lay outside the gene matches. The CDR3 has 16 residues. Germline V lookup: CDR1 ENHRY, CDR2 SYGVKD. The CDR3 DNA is TGTGCCATCAGACATTCCGGCGAAGGGACTAGCGGTGAGCAGTACTTC. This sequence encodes CAIRHSGEGTSGEQYF.

CDR3 bases: TGTGCCAGCAGCCCGCCCTTTAGCGGGACCCTTGGAGATACGCAGTATTTT. This codes for CASSPPFSGTLGDTQYF. The chain carries TRBV7-6 and TRBJ2-3; 8 bases line up with TRBD2. With V trimmed by 5 bases and J by 5 bases, 15 bases remained unmatched. CDR3 length: 17 amino acids. Germline V gives CDR1 SGHVS, CDR2 FNYEAQ.

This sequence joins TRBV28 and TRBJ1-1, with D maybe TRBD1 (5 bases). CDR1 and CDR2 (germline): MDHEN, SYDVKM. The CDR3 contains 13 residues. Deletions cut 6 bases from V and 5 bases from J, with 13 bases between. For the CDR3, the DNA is TGTGCCAGCAGCTGGAGGGGCAGGACTGAAGCTTTCTTT. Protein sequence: CASSWRGRTEAFF.

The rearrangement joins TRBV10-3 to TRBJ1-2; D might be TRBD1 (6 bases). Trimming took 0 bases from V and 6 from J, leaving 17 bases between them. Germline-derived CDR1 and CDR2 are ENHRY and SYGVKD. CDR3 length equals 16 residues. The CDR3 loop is CAISESIFRGADGYTF. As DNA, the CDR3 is TGTGCCATCAGTGAGTCGATTTTTCGGGGGGCGGATGGCTACACCTTC.

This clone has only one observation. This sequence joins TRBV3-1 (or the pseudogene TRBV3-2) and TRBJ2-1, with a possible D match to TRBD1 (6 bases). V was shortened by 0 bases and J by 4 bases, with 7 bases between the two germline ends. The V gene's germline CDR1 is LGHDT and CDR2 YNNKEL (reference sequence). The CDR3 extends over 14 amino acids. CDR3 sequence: CASSQEQGYNEQFF. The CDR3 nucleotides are TGTGCCAGCAGCCAAGAGCAGGGGTACAATGAGCAGTTCTTC.